The rows below give T cell receptor beta chains drawn from one sample of a study of blood T cell repertoires in COVID-19. Data came from immunoSEQ multiplex PCR; TCRdb stores just in-frame clones and leaves some out. Of under 350,000 clones listed, under 90% are singletons. The sequenced sample consisted of PBMCs or T cells enriched from blood (not recorded which). These receptors came from an older woman who had recovered from COVID-19. Each CDR3 is given with its conserved first and last residue. The D gene is left open where the match is weak. Clone sizes are given selectively: once, few, many, or a class where the clone is expanded.

abundance: -
d_gene: TRBD1
v_gene: TRBV24-1
j_gene: TRBJ1-6
CDR3nt: TGTGCCACCAAGGGACAGGGTGAGAATTCACCCCTCCACTTT
CDR3aa: CATKGQGENSPLHF

abundance: -
d_gene: TRBD2
v_gene: TRBV5-1
j_gene: TRBJ2-1
CDR3nt: TGCGCCAGCAGCCCAGTAGCGGGAGTTGTCGATGAGCAGTTCTTC
CDR3aa: CASSPVAGVVDEQFF

abundance: -
d_gene: -
v_gene: TRBV18
j_gene: TRBJ2-1
CDR3nt: TGTGCCAGCTCACCGATTGGGGGCCGGGATGAGCAGTTCTTC
CDR3aa: CASSPIGGRDEQFF

abundance: -
d_gene: -
v_gene: TRBV3-1/TRBV3-2
j_gene: TRBJ2-5
CDR3nt: TGTGCCAGCAGCCTCGACTTTCAAGAGACCCAGTACTTC
CDR3aa: CASSLDFQETQYF

abundance: -
d_gene: TRBD1
v_gene: TRBV7-8
j_gene: TRBJ1-3
CDR3nt: TGTGCCAGCAGCCTAGGGACAGGTCCCCTCTCTGGAAACACCATATATTTT
CDR3aa: CASSLGTGPLSGNTIYF

abundance: -
d_gene: -
v_gene: TRBV19
j_gene: TRBJ2-1
CDR3nt: TGTGCCAGTAGTATCTACCCGAGTATTATGTCCTACAATGAGCAGTTCTTC
CDR3aa: CASSIYPSIMSYNEQFF

abundance: -
d_gene: -
v_gene: TRBV20-1
j_gene: TRBJ1-1
CDR3nt: TGCAGTGCTAGTAGGCGTCGGGAAAACACTGAAGCTTTCTTT
CDR3aa: CSASRRRENTEAFF

abundance: -
d_gene: TRBD1
v_gene: TRBV5-1
j_gene: TRBJ2-7
CDR3nt: TGCGCCAGCCGAACACAGGGGGACGGCCACGAGCAGTACTTC
CDR3aa: CASRTQGDGHEQYF

abundance: -
d_gene: -
v_gene: TRBV5-6
j_gene: TRBJ2-5
CDR3nt: TGTGCCAGCAGCTCGGACACCGAAGAGACCCAGTACTTC
CDR3aa: CASSSDTEETQYF

abundance: -
d_gene: -
v_gene: TRBV5-1
j_gene: TRBJ1-1
CDR3nt: TGCGCCAGCAGACAGGGAACCACTGAAGCTTTCTTT
CDR3aa: CASRQGTTEAFF

abundance: once
d_gene: -
v_gene: TRBV9
j_gene: TRBJ1-6
CDR3nt: TGTGCCAGCAGCCCCGGGGGGGGGCCCTTTAATTCACCCCTCCACTTT
CDR3aa: CASSPGGGPFNSPLHF

abundance: -
d_gene: TRBD2
v_gene: TRBV5-1
j_gene: TRBJ2-7
CDR3nt: TGCGCCAGCAGCTCCACTAGCGGGAGCAGGAACGAGCAGTACTTC
CDR3aa: CASSSTSGSRNEQYF

abundance: -
d_gene: -
v_gene: TRBV27
j_gene: TRBJ1-5
CDR3nt: TGTGCCAGCAGTTCTAGTTTTAACAATCAGCCCCAGCATTTT
CDR3aa: CASSSSFNNQPQHF

abundance: once
d_gene: TRBD2
v_gene: TRBV4-1
j_gene: TRBJ2-7
CDR3nt: TGCGCCAGCAGCCTCGCGCACGCGCGGGGGGGCTCCTACGAGCAGTACTTC
CDR3aa: CASSLAHARGGSYEQYF

abundance: -
d_gene: TRBD1
v_gene: TRBV4-2
j_gene: TRBJ1-4
CDR3nt: TGTGCCAGCAGCCAAGACCCGACAGGGGGTAATGAAAAACTGTTTTTT
CDR3aa: CASSQDPTGGNEKLFF

abundance: -
d_gene: TRBD1
v_gene: TRBV19
j_gene: TRBJ2-2
CDR3nt: TGTGCCAGTAGGAGACCGGGACAGGGGATCACCGGGGAGCTGTTTTTT
CDR3aa: CASRRPGQGITGELFF

abundance: -
d_gene: -
v_gene: TRBV18
j_gene: TRBJ1-2
CDR3nt: TGTGCCAGCTCACAATCTTCAGGGACTTCCTATGGCTACACCTTC
CDR3aa: CASSQSSGTSYGYTF

abundance: -
d_gene: TRBD2
v_gene: TRBV18
j_gene: TRBJ2-3
CDR3nt: TGTGCCAGCTCACCGACACTAGCGGGGCTTAGCACAGATACGCAGTATTTT
CDR3aa: CASSPTLAGLSTDTQYF

abundance: -
d_gene: -
v_gene: TRBV3-1/TRBV3-2
j_gene: TRBJ1-1
CDR3nt: TGTGCCAGCAGCCAATACGGGTTGGGCACTGAAGCTTTCTTT
CDR3aa: CASSQYGLGTEAFF

abundance: -
d_gene: TRBD1
v_gene: TRBV9
j_gene: TRBJ2-1
CDR3nt: TGTGCCAGCAGGGAGGGGACAGGGGGCAATGAGCAGTTCTTC
CDR3aa: CASREGTGGNEQFF

abundance: -
d_gene: TRBD1
v_gene: TRBV7-3
j_gene: TRBJ1-1
CDR3nt: TGTGCCAGCAGCTCTCAGGGGGGGAACACTGAAGCTTTCTTT
CDR3aa: CASSSQGGNTEAFF

abundance: -
d_gene: TRBD1
v_gene: TRBV7-9
j_gene: TRBJ2-3
CDR3nt: TGTGCCAGCAGCCCAGCGGAAGGGGGCCAGTTCACAGATACGCAGTATTTT
CDR3aa: CASSPAEGGQFTDTQYF

abundance: -
d_gene: -
v_gene: TRBV7-2
j_gene: TRBJ1-2
CDR3nt: TGTGCCAGCAGCTTAGGTGGGGCTGATGGCTACACCTTC
CDR3aa: CASSLGGADGYTF

abundance: -
d_gene: -
v_gene: TRBV6-6
j_gene: TRBJ2-7
CDR3nt: TGTGCCACCCGACCTGGGGCCACCGTACTATTCCAGTACTTC
CDR3aa: CATRPGATVLFQYF

abundance: -
d_gene: -
v_gene: TRBV9
j_gene: TRBJ1-6
CDR3nt: TGTGCCAGCAGCGTAGCTGCCAGGGATAATTCACCCCTCCACTTT
CDR3aa: CASSVAARDNSPLHF

abundance: -
d_gene: -
v_gene: TRBV5-4
j_gene: TRBJ1-2
CDR3nt: TGTGCCAGCAGCCGGGAGGAAGGGTTCCCTTCCAATGGCTACACCTTC
CDR3aa: CASSREEGFPSNGYTF

abundance: -
d_gene: TRBD1
v_gene: TRBV11-2
j_gene: TRBJ2-2
CDR3nt: TGTGCCAGCAGCTCCTGGGACAGCCGGGCACGCACCGGGGAGCTGTTTTTT
CDR3aa: CASSSWDSRARTGELFF

abundance: -
d_gene: TRBD1
v_gene: TRBV30
j_gene: TRBJ1-6
CDR3nt: TGTGCCTGGATGGGACAGGGTAATTCACCCCTCCACTTT
CDR3aa: CAWMGQGNSPLHF

abundance: -
d_gene: -
v_gene: TRBV12-3/TRBV12-4
j_gene: TRBJ1-4
CDR3nt: TGTGCCAGCAGTCGGGGGTCGCGGGAAAAACTGTTTTTT
CDR3aa: CASSRGSREKLFF

abundance: -
d_gene: -
v_gene: TRBV7-2
j_gene: TRBJ2-3
CDR3nt: TGTGCCAGCAGCTTAGTTTCAGCGCGATCACCCACAGATACGCAGTATTTT
CDR3aa: CASSLVSARSPTDTQYF

abundance: -
d_gene: -
v_gene: TRBV5-1
j_gene: TRBJ2-7
CDR3nt: TGCGCCAGCAGCTTAGAGGTCCACGAGCAGTACTTC
CDR3aa: CASSLEVHEQYF

abundance: -
d_gene: -
v_gene: TRBV3-1/TRBV3-2
j_gene: TRBJ2-1
CDR3nt: TGTGCCAGCAGCCTCCTAGATGAGCAGTTCTTC
CDR3aa: CASSLLDEQFF